This T cell receptor beta chain came from a study of cytomegalovirus exposure and HLA in healthy donors. The V gene lost 3 bases and the J gene lost 7 bases, with 12 bases spanning the gap. The V gene's germline CDR1 is ENHRY and CDR2 SYGVKD. The CDR3 covers 13 residues. Both 60 Vbeta primers and 13 Jbeta primers went into the PCR. Only in-frame clones appear in the TCRdb table, and some are missing; sequencing was by immunoSEQ multiplex PCR. The sample lists some 100,000 clones; around 79% were seen once. Material: PBMCs. This receptor was identified in a male donor in good health and CMV-seropositive. The chain links TRBV10-3 to TRBJ1-2, with a possible D match to TRBD1 (5 bases). CDR3 loop: CAISEGRGGGYTF. DNA of the CDR3: TGTGCCATCAGTGAAGGTAGGGGCGGTGGCTACACCTTC.